The 6 T cell receptor beta chains listed next were all sequenced from one sample in a study of early T cells in non-severe SARS-CoV-2 infection (dated by TCRdb to about 2021). The protocol used for the library was 5' RACE. Sequenced using a NextSeq 500. The public reads were reanalyzed by TCRdb: fastp trimming at Q25, MiXCR alignment, in-frame beta chains only. Rows with a matching CDR3 protein are joined into one entry that keeps the most common DNA and genes. The sample includes fewer than 100,000 distinct CDR3 sequences, with roughly 12% observed a single time. The ten most abundant clones make up about 4.8% of the sample. Sequenced sample: whole blood. The receptors derive from an adult who was a healthcare worker with PCR-confirmed SARS-CoV-2 infection or an uninfected control (not recorded which).

The sample holds a few counts of this clonotype. This chain connects TRBV18 to TRBJ2-5; D is uncertain. This CDR3 is 14 amino acids long. Trimming removed 6 bases at V and 4 bases at J, with 15 bases between. Germline V gene data show CDR1 as KGHSH and CDR2 as LQKENI. The CDR3: CASSYEAAGETQYF. The CDR3 nucleotides are TGTGCCAGCTCGTATGAGGCGGCTGGAGAGACCCAGTACTTC.

Concerning this clonotype: A much larger clone lies a single base off, so this may be a read error. The chain is built from TRBV5-1 and TRBJ2-2; a weak D match, TRBD1 (6 bases). Per the germline V gene, CDR1 is SGHRS and CDR2 is YFSETQ. The length of the CDR3 is 16 residues. For the CDR3, the DNA is TGCGCCGGCAGCTTCGGAACAGGGTTGGAGGCCGGGGAGCTGTTTTTT. It yields the protein CAGSFGTGLEAGELFF.

In its sample, this clonotype was seen once. The rearrangement uses TRBV21-1 and TRBJ2-7; the table gives TRBD1 as D, unverified against the DNA. TRBV21-1 is labeled a pseudogene. The length of the CDR3 is 17 residues. CDR3 nucleotides: TGTGCCAGCAGCAAAGGCAGGGACAGGGCTCCACTGTCGGAGCAGTACTTC. Translation gives CASSKGRDRAPLSEQYF.

The sample holds many counts of this clonotype. The rearrangement joins TRBV7-2 to TRBJ2-3; D could derive from TRBD1 or TRBD2 (5 bases each). CDR1 is SGHTA and CDR2 is FQGNSA in the germline V gene. V was clipped by 0 bases and J by 2 bases, with 12 bases between them. CDR3 length: 16 residues. CDR3 DNA: TGTGCCAGCAGCTTAGCTTCTGGGACCTACACAGATACGCAGTATTTT. This codes for CASSLASGTYTDTQYF.

This clonotype was seen repeatedly, ten times or more. The chain uses TRBV29-1 and TRBJ1-3, with D perhaps TRBD1 (5 bases). V was trimmed by 1 base and J by 7 bases, leaving 17 bases between them. The CDR3 has 15 residues. Looked up from germline, CDR1 is SQVTM and CDR2 is ANQGSEA. The CDR3: CSVEGPGLVWNTIYF. The DNA for the CDR3 is TGCAGCGTTGAAGGTCCAGGGCTCGTGTGGAACACCATATATTTT.

The genes are TRBV12-3 or TRBV12-4 and TRBJ2-5; D possibly corresponds to TRBD2 (5 bases). With 3 bases removed from V and 5 bases from J, the gap between germline ends came to 10 bases. The CDR3 loop spans 13 amino acids. The CDR3 region is CASSFVGGETQYF. CDR3 bases: TGTGCCAGCAGTTTCGTAGGCGGGGAGACCCAGTACTTC.